This TCR beta chain was obtained from a study of shared clonotypes between healthy human individuals. The length of the CDR3 is 13 residues. The germline CDR1 and CDR2 sequences are SEHNR and FQNEAQ (reference sequence). Trimming shortened V by 5 bases and J by 4 bases, and 11 bases separated the two germline ends. Study-level points and caveats: Represented diversity (both genetic and exposure-history) was limited by the small number of donors. Several donors held roughly 5% of naive CD4 clonotypes in common. In contrast to clonotypes shared by all four donors, non-shared clonotypes had lower generation probabilities.

The repertoire was sequenced with immunoSEQ multiplex PCR; TCRdb's copy has only in-frame clones and lacks some. This table holds some 1,900,000 clones, just under 95% found once. Comment on this clone: Its antigen is currently unknown.

As defined, naive CD8 cells were CD45RO-negative and positively selected for CCR7, with terminally differentiated effector memory CD45RA+ cells excluded. V and J are TRBV7-9 and TRBJ2-5; D gene unclear. This clonotype originated in a man in his late teens or twenties in good health. Sample: naive CD8+ T cells sorted from blood. The CDR3 spells CASSPTLGETQYF. The CDR3 DNA is TGTGCCAGCAGCCCCACCCTGGGAGAGACCCAGTACTTC.